The clone carrying this T cell receptor beta chain appeared a few times. Its antigen is as yet unknown. Germline V gives CDR1 LGHNA, CDR2 YSLEER. CDR3 length equals 15 residues. V was clipped by 0 bases and J by 8 bases; unmatched bases: 7. Each CDR3 protein is one row after TCRdb ran MiXCR on the 5' RACE reads. Among over 250,000 distinct CDR3 sequences listed, approximately 4% were seen once. This entry belongs to a study of T cells after yellow fever vaccination. Study observations and caveats: The secondary response was weaker but peaked faster, day 5 versus 15. FACS-sorted repertoires could harbor abundant contaminating bulk-population clonotypes.

V is TRBV4-3 and J is TRBJ2-4, with 7 bases identical to TRBD2. Sequencing used PBMCs, obtained 5 days after the yellow fever booster vaccination. The receptor was isolated from a man aged 18 to 35 who received the YFV17D yellow fever vaccine. The chain's CDR3 is CASSQEASGSHIQYF. The CDR3, as DNA: TGCGCCAGCAGCCAAGAAGCTAGCGGTTCTCACATTCAGTACTTC.